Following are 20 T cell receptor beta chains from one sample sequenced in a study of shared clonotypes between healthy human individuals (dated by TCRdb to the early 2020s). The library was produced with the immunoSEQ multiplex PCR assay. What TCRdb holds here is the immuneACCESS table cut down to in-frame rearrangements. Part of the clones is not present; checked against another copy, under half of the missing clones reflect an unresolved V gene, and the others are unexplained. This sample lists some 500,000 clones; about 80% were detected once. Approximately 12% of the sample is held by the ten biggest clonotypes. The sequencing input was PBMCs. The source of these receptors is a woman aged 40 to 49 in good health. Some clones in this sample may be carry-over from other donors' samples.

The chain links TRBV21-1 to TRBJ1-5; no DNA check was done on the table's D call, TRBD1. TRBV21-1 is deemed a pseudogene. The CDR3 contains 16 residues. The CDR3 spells CASESWDRGHNQPQHF. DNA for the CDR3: TGTGCCAGCGAAAGCTGGGACAGGGGACACAATCAGCCCCAGCATTTT.

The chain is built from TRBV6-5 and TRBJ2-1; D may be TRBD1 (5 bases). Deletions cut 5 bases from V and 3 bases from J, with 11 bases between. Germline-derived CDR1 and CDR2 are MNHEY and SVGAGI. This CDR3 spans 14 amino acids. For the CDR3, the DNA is TGTGCCAGCAGTCCGGACACCGACTACAATGAGCAGTTCTTC. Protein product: CASSPDTDYNEQFF.

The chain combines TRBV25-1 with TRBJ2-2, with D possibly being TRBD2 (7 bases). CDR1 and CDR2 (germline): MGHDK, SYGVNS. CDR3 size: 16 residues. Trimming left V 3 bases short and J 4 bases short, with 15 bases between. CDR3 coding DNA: TGTGCCAGCAGTGAGTTCAGGGCGGGGGCCACCGGGGAGCTGTTTTTT. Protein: CASSEFRAGATGELFF. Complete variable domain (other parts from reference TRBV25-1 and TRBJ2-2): EADIYQTPRYLVIGTGKKITLECSQTMGHDKMYWYQQDPGMELHLIHYSYGVNSTEKGDLSSESTVSRIRTEHFPLTLESARPSHTSQYLCASSEFRAGATGELFFGEGSRLTVL.

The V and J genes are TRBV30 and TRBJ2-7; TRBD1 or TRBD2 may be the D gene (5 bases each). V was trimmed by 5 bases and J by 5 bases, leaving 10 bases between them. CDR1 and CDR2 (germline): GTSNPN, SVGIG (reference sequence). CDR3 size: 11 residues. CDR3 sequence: CAWGTGNEQYF. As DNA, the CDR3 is TGTGCCTGGGGGACGGGGAACGAGCAGTACTTC.

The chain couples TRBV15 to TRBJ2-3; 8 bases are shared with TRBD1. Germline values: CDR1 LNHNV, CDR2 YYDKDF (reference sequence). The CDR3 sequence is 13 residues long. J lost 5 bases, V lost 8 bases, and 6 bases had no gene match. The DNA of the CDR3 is TGTGCCACCCTCAGGGGGCCGGGAGATACGCAGTATTTT. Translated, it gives CATLRGPGDTQYF.

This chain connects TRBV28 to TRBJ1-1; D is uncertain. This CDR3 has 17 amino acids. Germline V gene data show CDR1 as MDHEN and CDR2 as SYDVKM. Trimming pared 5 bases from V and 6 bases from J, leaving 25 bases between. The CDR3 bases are TGTGCCAGCAGTCCAGACCACAACGAGAACAGATCCCCTGAAGCTTTCTTT. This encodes CASSPDHNENRSPEAFF.

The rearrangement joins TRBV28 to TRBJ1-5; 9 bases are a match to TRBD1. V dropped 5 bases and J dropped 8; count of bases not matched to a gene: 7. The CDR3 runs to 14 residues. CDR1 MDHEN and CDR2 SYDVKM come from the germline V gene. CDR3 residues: CASSRTGAIEPQHF. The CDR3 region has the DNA TGTGCCAGCAGTCGGACAGGGGCGATCGAGCCCCAGCATTTT.

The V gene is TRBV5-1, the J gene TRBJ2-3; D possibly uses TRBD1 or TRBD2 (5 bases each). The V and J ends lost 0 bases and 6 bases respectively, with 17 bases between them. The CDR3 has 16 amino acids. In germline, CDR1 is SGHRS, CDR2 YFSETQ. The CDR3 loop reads CASSLGGPKPSDTQYF. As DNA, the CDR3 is TGCGCCAGCAGCTTGGGGGGACCAAAACCCTCGGATACGCAGTATTTT.

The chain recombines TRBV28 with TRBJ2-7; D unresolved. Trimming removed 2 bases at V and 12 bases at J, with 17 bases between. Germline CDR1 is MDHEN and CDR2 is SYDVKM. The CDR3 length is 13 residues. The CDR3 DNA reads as TGTGCCAGCAGTTTAAGTTGGTTCTCGTTCTCGTACTTC. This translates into CASSLSWFSFSYF.

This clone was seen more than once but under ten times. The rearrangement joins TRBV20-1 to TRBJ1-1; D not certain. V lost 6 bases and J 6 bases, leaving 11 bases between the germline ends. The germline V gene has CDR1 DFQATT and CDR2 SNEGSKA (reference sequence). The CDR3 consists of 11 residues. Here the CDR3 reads CSAHPYAEAFF. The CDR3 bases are TGCAGTGCCCATCCCTACGCTGAAGCTTTCTTT.

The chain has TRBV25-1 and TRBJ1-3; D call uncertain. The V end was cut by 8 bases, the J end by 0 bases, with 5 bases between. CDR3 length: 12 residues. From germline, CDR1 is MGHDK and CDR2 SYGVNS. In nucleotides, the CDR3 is TGTGCCAGCCTGAGCTCTGGAAACACCATATATTTT. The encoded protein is CASLSSGNTIYF.

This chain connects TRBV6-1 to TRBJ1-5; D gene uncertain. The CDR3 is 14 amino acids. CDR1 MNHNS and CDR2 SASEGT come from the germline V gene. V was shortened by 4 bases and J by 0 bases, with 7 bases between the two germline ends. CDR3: CASSGQLSNQPQHF. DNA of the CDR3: TGTGCCAGCAGTGGTCAGCTTAGCAATCAGCCCCAGCATTTT.

The CDR3 is CASSLEPGKSGELFF. The CDR3 bases are TGTGCCAGCAGCTTGGAACCCGGGAAAAGCGGGGAGCTGTTTTTT. J is TRBJ2-2 and V is TRBV5-4; TRBD2 might be the D (5 bases). Trimming removed 0 bases from V and 7 bases from J, with 13 bases in between. CDR1 and CDR2 from the germline V gene are SGHNT and YYREEE (reference sequence). This CDR3 spans 15 amino acids.

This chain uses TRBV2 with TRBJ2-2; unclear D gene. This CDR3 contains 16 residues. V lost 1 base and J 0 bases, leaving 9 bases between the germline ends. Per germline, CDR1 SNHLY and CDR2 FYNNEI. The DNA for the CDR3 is TGTGCCAGCAGTGAAGGGTGGGCCCCGAACACCGGGGAGCTGTTTTTT. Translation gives CASSEGWAPNTGELFF.

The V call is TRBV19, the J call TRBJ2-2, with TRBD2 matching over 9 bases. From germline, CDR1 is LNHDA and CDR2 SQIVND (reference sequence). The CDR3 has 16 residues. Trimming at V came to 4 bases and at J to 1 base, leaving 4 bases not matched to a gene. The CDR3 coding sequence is TGTGCCAGTAGTACCGGAGCGGGAGGGAACACCGGGGAGCTGTTTTTT. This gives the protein CASSTGAGGNTGELFF.

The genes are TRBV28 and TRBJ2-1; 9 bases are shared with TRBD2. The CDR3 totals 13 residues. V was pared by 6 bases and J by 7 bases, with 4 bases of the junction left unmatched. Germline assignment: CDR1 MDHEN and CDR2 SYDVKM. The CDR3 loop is CASSHLAGNEQFF. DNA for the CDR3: TGTGCCAGCAGCCACCTAGCGGGAAATGAGCAGTTCTTC. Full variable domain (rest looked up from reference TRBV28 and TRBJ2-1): DVKVTQSSRYLVKRTGEKVFLECVQDMDHENMFWYRQDPGLGLRLIYFSYDVKMKEKGDIPEGYSVSREKKERFSLILESASTNQTSMYLCASSHLAGNEQFFGPGTRLTVL.

CDR3 sequence: CASSEYGTGVREQYF. CDR3 bases: TGTGCCAGCAGTGAATATGGGACAGGGGTTCGCGAGCAGTACTTC. The chain links TRBV6-1 to TRBJ2-7; TRBD1 aligns across 10 bases. Germline V gives CDR1 MNHNS, CDR2 SASEGT. Losses at the gene ends were 2 bases for V and 6 bases for J; bases not matched to a gene: 7. The CDR3 runs 15 residues.

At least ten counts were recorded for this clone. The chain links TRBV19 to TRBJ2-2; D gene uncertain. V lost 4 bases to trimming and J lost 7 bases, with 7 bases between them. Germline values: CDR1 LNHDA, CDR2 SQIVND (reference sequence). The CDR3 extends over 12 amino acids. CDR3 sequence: CASSTFVGELFF. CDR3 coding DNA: TGTGCCAGTAGTACATTCGTCGGGGAGCTGTTTTTT.

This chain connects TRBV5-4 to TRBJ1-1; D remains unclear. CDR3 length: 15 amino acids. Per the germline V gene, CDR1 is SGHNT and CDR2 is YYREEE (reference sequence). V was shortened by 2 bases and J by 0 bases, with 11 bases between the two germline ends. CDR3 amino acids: CASSFRGSLNTEAFF. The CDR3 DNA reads TGTGCCAGCAGCTTTCGTGGCAGCTTGAACACTGAAGCTTTCTTT.

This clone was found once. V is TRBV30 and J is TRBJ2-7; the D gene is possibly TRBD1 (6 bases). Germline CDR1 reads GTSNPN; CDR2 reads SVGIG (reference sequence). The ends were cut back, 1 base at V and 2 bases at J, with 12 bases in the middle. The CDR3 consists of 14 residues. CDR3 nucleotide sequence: TGTGCCTGGAGTGGGGTCCAGGGGACCTACGAGCAGTACTTC. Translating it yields CAWSGVQGTYEQYF.